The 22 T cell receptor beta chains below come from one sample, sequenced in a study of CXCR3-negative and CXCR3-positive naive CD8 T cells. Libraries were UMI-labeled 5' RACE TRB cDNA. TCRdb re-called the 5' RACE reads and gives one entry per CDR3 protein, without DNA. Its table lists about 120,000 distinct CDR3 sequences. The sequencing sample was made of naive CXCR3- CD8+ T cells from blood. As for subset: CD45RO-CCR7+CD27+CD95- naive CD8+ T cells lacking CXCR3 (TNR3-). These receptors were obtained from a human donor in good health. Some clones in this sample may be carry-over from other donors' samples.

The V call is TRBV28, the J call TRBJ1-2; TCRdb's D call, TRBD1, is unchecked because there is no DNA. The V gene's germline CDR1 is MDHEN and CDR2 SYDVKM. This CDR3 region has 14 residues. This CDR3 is CASSPIQGKQGYTF.

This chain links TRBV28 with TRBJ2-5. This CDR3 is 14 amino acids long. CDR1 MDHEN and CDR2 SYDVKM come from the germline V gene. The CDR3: CASTRTGYEETQYF.

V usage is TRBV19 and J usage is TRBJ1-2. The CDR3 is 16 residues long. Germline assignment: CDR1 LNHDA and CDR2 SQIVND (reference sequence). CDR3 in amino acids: CASSKTDTDQVYGYTF.

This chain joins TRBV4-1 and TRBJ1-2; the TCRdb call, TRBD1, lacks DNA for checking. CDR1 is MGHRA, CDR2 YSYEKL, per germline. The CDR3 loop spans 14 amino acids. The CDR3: CASSQGTGGDGYTF.

The CDR3 spells CASSKDQYSGNTIYF. This chain connects TRBV21-1 to TRBJ1-3. TRBV21-1 has pseudogene status. The CDR3 totals 15 residues.

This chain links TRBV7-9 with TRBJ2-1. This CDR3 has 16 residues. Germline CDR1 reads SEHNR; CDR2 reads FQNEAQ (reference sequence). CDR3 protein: CASSPPDRNSYNEQFF. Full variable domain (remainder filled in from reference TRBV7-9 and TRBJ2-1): DTGVSQNPRHKITKRGQNVTFRCDPISEHNRLYWYRQTLGQGPEFLTYFQNEAQLEKSRLLSDRFSAERPKGSFSTLEIQRTEQGDSAMYLCASSPPDRNSYNEQFFGPGTRLTVL.

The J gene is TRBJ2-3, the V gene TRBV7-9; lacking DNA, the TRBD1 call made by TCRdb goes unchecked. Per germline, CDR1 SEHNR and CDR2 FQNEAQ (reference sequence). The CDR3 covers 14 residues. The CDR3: CASSTPTGWDTQYF.

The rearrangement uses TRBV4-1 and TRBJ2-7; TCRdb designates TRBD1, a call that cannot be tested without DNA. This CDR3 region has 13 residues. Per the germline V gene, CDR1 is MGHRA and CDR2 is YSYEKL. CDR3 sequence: CASSQEGRDEQYF.

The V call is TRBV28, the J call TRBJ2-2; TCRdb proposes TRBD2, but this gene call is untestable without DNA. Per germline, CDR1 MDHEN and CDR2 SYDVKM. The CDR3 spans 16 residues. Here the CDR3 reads CASRLRAAANTGELFF.

CDR3 sequence reads: CASGLALAGNLYNEQFF. V is TRBV12-5 and J is TRBJ2-1; lacking DNA, the TRBD2 call made by TCRdb goes unchecked. The CDR3 runs 17 residues. Germline V gene sequence: CDR1 LGHNT, CDR2 FRNRAP.

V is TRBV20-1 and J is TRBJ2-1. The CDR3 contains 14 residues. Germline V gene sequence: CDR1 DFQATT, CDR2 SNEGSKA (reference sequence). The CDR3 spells CSARGSQSYNEQFF.

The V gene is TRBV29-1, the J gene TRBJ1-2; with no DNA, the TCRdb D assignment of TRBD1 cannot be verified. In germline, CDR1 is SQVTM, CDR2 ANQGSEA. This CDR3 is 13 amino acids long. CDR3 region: CSVEGGTGLGYTF. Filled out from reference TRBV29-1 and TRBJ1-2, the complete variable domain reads SAVISQKPSRDICQRGTSLTIQCQVDSQVTMMFWYRQQPGQSLTLIATANQGSEATYESGFVIDKFPISRPNLTFSTLTVSNMSPEDSSIYLCSVEGGTGLGYTFGSGTRLTVV.

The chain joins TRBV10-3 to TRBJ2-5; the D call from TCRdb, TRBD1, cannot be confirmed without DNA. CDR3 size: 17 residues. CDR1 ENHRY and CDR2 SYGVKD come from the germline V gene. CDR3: CAISDPGTGGLGETQYF.

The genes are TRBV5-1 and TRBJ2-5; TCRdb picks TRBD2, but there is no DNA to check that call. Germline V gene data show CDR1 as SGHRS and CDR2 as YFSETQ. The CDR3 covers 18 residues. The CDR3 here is CASMKAGLAGVGGETQYF. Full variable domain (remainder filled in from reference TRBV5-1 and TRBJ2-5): KAGVTQTPRYLIKTRGQQVTLSCSPISGHRSVSWYQQTPGQGLQFLFEYFSETQRNKGNFPGRFSGRQFSNSRSEMNVSTLELGDSALYLCASMKAGLAGVGGETQYFGPGTRLLVL.

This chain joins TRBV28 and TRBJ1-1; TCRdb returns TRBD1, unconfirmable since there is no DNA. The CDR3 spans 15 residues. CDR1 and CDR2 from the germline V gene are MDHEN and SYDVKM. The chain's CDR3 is CASSFSTGGGNEAFF.

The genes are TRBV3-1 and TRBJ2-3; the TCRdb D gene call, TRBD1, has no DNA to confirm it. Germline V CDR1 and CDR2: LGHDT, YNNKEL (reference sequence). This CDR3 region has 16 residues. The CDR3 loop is CASSQVPQGSTDTQYF.

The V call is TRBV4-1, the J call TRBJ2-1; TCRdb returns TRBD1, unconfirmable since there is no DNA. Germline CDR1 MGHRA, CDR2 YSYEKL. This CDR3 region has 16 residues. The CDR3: CASKPGTESSYNEQFF.

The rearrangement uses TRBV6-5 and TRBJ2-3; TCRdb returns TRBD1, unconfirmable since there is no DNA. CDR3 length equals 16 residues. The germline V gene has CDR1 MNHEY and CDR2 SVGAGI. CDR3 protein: CASSYSYGDSMGTQYF.

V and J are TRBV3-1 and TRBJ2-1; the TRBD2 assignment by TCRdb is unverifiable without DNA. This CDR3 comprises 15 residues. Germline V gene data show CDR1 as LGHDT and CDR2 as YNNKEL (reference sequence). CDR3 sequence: CASSQGLAGAAEQFF.

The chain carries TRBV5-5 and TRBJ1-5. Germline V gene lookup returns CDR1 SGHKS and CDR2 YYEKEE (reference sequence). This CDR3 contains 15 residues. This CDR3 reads CASSLVQNSNQPQHF.

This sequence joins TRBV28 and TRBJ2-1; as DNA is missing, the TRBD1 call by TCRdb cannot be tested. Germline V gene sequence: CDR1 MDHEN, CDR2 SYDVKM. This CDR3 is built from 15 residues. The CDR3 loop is CASSLRDRSNNEQLF.

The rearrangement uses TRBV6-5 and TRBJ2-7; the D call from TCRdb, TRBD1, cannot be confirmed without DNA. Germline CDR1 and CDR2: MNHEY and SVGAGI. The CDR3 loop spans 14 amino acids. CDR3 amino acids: CASSFGQGWNEQYF.